This TCR beta chain was sequenced during a study of sequential checkpoint blockade in melanoma. Study details: Arm A got nivolumab then ipilimumab; arm B the reverse, 1:1. Each arm's sequence ended with maintenance nivolumab.

The table came from immunoSEQ multiplex PCR; TCRdb's copy has only in-frame clones and leaves some out. The sample includes 14,000 or so clones, 77% of them seen just once. This clone appeared once. Treatment described: randomized to nivolumab then ipilimumab (arm A) or the reverse (arm B). No patient had prior DNA-damaging chemotherapy. From thawed PBMCs, live CD3+CD8+ cells negative for CD19 and CD56 were sorted. This CDR3 has 17 residues. With V trimmed by 2 bases and J by 5 bases, 8 bases remained unmatched. Germline V lookup: CDR1 MGHDK, CDR2 SYGVNS. Sequencing used CD8+ T cells sorted from blood (inferred from file names), obtained from a patient given nivolumab and ipilimumab in sequence. This chain joins TRBV25-1 and TRBJ2-2; 10 positions match TRBD2. The receptor comes from a human donor with melanoma. This CDR3 reads CASSEARTSGETGELFF. In nucleotides, the CDR3 is TGTGCCAGCAGTGAAGCCAGGACTAGCGGTGAGACCGGGGAGCTGTTTTTT.